The rows below give T cell receptor beta chains drawn from one sample of a study of T cell responses to AZD1222 COVID-19 vaccine. Using immunoSEQ multiplex PCR, the repertoire was profiled, and TCRdb retains in-frame clones only, with some absent. The sample has approximately 24,000 clones, about 90% seen once. The specimen comprised peripheral blood, sampled 28 days after the second AZD1222 dose. The receptors here all came from an adult who received the AZD1222 COVID-19 vaccine. The CDR3 runs from the conserved cysteine through the conserved F or W. A D gene is named only where the DNA matches it firmly. Only part of the rows carry a size: once, few, many, or a class if the clone is expanded.

v_gene	abundance	j_gene	len	d_gene	CDR3nt	CDR3aa
TRBV2	.	TRBJ2-1	13	.	TGTGCCAGCAGTTCCCTGATAGACAATGAGCAGTTCTTC	CASSSLIDNEQFF
TRBV5-1	.	TRBJ2-6	16	.	TGCGCCAGCAGCTTGGGACGCAGCTCTGGGGCCAACGTCCTGACTTTC	CASSLGRSSGANVLTF
TRBV5-1	.	TRBJ1-2	15	TRBD1	TGCGCCAGCAGCTTGAGGGCAGGGGGGAACTATGGCTACACCTTC	CASSLRAGGNYGYTF
TRBV29-1	.	TRBJ2-3	12	.	TGCAGCGTCGGACACGACACAGATACGCAGTATTTT	CSVGHDTDTQYF
TRBV7-2	.	TRBJ2-3	13	.	TGTGCCAGCAGCTCGTCGGTTACAGATACGCAGTATTTT	CASSSSVTDTQYF
TRBV6-6	.	TRBJ1-5	15	TRBD1	TGTGCCAGCAGTTACGGGTCAGGGGGGGATCAGCCCCAGCATTTT	CASSYGSGGDQPQHF
TRBV7-8	.	TRBJ1-1	13	.	TGTGCCAGCAGCTTAGCTAGCGGTACTGAAGCTTTCTTT	CASSLASGTEAFF
TRBV4-1	.	TRBJ1-5	16	.	TGCGCCAGCAGCCAAGAGCCTACAGATAGCAATCAGCCCCAGCATTTT	CASSQEPTDSNQPQHF
TRBV27	.	TRBJ2-3	16	.	TGTGCCAGCAGTTTATCGGCAAACCGGGCGACAGATACGCAGTATTTT	CASSLSANRATDTQYF
TRBV12-5	.	TRBJ2-7	13	TRBD1	TGTGCTAGTGGTTTTGGACAGGGGTCGGCGCAGTACTTC	CASGFGQGSAQYF
TRBV5-1	.	TRBJ2-2	16	TRBD2	TGCGCCAGCAGCCCTGCGGCGGGGGGCGTACCCGGGGAGCTGTTTTTT	CASSPAAGGVPGELFF
TRBV6-5	.	TRBJ2-4	12	.	TGTGCCAGCAGTCGGGAGCTGAGAGTTCAGTACTTC	CASSRELRVQYF
TRBV12-3/TRBV12-4	.	TRBJ1-2	13	.	TGTGCCAGCAGCTCAAGGACGGGATATGGCTACACCTTC	CASSSRTGYGYTF
TRBV5-4	once	TRBJ2-1	13	.	TGTGCCAGCAGCATGGTGGGGGGTAATGAGCAGTTCTTC	CASSMVGGNEQFF
TRBV9	.	TRBJ1-3	13	.	TGTGCCAGCAGCTTTCACTCTGGAAACACCATATATTTT	CASSFHSGNTIYF
TRBV6-1	once	TRBJ1-5	14	.	TGTGCCAGCAGTGATTGGGGGGACAATCAGCCCCAGCATTTT	CASSDWGDNQPQHF
TRBV6-5	.	TRBJ1-5	14	.	TGTGCCAGCAGTTTTGGGGATAGCAATCAGCCCCAGCATTTT	CASSFGDSNQPQHF
TRBV29-1	.	TRBJ2-7	12	TRBD1	TGCAGCGCCGGGACAGCCACCTACGAGCAGTACTTC	CSAGTATYEQYF
TRBV14	few	TRBJ1-2	18	TRBD1	TGTGCCAGCAGCCAAGGGTCGCAAGGCGGGACAGGCTTTAGGGGCTACACCTTC	CASSQGSQGGTGFRGYTF
TRBV3-1/TRBV3-2	.	TRBJ1-2	16	.	TGTGCCAGCAGCCTTGGTAACAGGGCATTTAACTATGGCTACACCTTC	CASSLGNRAFNYGYTF
TRBV24-1	.	TRBJ1-2	14	.	TGTGCCACCAGTGATCCAACAGTAAACTATGGCTACACCTTC	CATSDPTVNYGYTF
TRBV11-2	.	TRBJ2-3	17	TRBD1	TGTGCCAGCAGCTTAGATTCGCGAGGGGGCAACACAGATACGCAGTATTTT	CASSLDSRGGNTDTQYF
TRBV6-5	.	TRBJ1-5	14	.	TGTGCCAGCAGCCGCGACGGAGTAAATCAGCCCCAGCATTTT	CASSRDGVNQPQHF
TRBV5-4	.	TRBJ1-1	12	.	TGTGCCAGCAGCTCCTCCCCCAAGGCGGCTTTCTTT	CASSSSPKAAFF
TRBV6-5	.	TRBJ1-2	14	TRBD1	TGTGCCAGCAGGGATGGACAGGTGGGCTATGGCTACACCTTC	CASRDGQVGYGYTF
TRBV7-2	.	TRBJ2-7	12	.	TGTGCCAGCAGCTTTCCGGGGGCCGAGCAGTACTTC	CASSFPGAEQYF
TRBV7-3	.	TRBJ2-5	15	.	TGTGCCAGCAGCTTAACGGCAGGGGCCCAAGAGACCCAGTACTTC	CASSLTAGAQETQYF
TRBV2	.	TRBJ1-1	14	.	TGTGCCAGCAGTGAAGACCCCACGATGGACGGAGCTTTCTTT	CASSEDPTMDGAFF
TRBV15	.	TRBJ1-3	15	.	TGTGCCACCAGCAGAGATCTGGTAACGGGAAACACCATATATTTT	CATSRDLVTGNTIYF
TRBV11-2	.	TRBJ1-2	17	.	TGTGCCAGCAGCCCTGGGGGGCAACCGATCCCTAACTATGGCTACACCTTC	CASSPGGQPIPNYGYTF
TRBV29-1	.	TRBJ1-2	13	TRBD1	TGCAGCGTTGTTCAGGGGGTTAACTATGGCTACACCTTC	CSVVQGVNYGYTF
TRBV18	.	TRBJ1-5	16	.	TGTGCCAGCTCCCCGGGGGAGGGACCTAGCAATCAGCCCCAGCATTTT	CASSPGEGPSNQPQHF
TRBV7-2	.	TRBJ2-5	15	.	TGTGCCAGCAGCTTAGTCCCAGGGTGGGGGGAGACCCAGTACTTC	CASSLVPGWGETQYF
TRBV27	.	TRBJ2-1	15	.	TGTGCCAGCAGTTTAAGTGTGAGACCCTACAATGAGCAGTTCTTC	CASSLSVRPYNEQFF
TRBV29-1	.	TRBJ2-2	15	.	TGCAGCGCCTCCTCCGTGGGGGCGGGCACCGGGGAGCTGTTTTTT	CSASSVGAGTGELFF
TRBV3-1/TRBV3-2	.	TRBJ2-3	15	.	TGTGCCAGCAGCCAATGGACAGCAAGCACAGATACGCAGTATTTT	CASSQWTASTDTQYF
TRBV29-1	once	TRBJ1-1	11	.	TGTGTAGGGGGTTTGGGCACTGAAGCTTTCTTT	CVGGLGTEAFF
TRBV5-1	.	TRBJ2-7	13	.	TGCGCCAGCAGCTTGGGGGACGCGAACGAGCAGTACTTC	CASSLGDANEQYF
TRBV2	.	TRBJ1-1	13	.	TGTGCCAGCAGCACAGGAGAGAACACTGAAGCTTTCTTT	CASSTGENTEAFF
TRBV3-1/TRBV3-2	.	TRBJ2-3	16	.	TGTGCCAGCAGCCAAGATCCTAGCGCTAGCACAGATACGCAGTATTTT	CASSQDPSASTDTQYF
TRBV7-2	.	TRBJ2-7	16	TRBD2	TGTGCCAGCACCTTAGTGGGGACTAGCGGGGTATACGAGCAGTACTTC	CASTLVGTSGVYEQYF
TRBV6-5	once	TRBJ1-5	15	.	TGTGCCAGCAGTTACTCCCAGGGACTCAATCAGCCCCAGCATTTT	CASSYSQGLNQPQHF
TRBV5-1	.	TRBJ1-2	16	.	TGCGCCAGCAGCGCGGGGGGTACACTGGATAACTATGGCTACACCTTC	CASSAGGTLDNYGYTF
TRBV28	.	TRBJ1-2	17	TRBD1	TGTGCCAGCAGTTTAGGAGCGGACAGGGGGCTCCGGCGAGGCTACACCTTC	CASSLGADRGLRRGYTF
TRBV6-2/TRBV6-3	.	TRBJ1-2	14	TRBD1	TGTGCCAGCAGCAGGGGGGGGCGAGGCTATGGCTACACCTTC	CASSRGGRGYGYTF
TRBV3-1/TRBV3-2	.	TRBJ2-3	15	TRBD2	TGTGCCAGCAGCTCCAACCCGGGGGGGGCAGATACGCAGTATTTT	CASSSNPGGADTQYF
TRBV27	.	TRBJ1-5	15	.	TGTGCCAGCAGTTTCAGCCAGGGCAGCAATCAGCCCCAGCATTTT	CASSFSQGSNQPQHF
TRBV5-4	.	TRBJ2-1	16	TRBD2	TGTGCCAGCAGCTCCTCTAGCGGTAGCTCCTACAATGAGCAGTTCTTC	CASSSSSGSSYNEQFF
TRBV12-3/TRBV12-4	.	TRBJ1-1	13	TRBD1	TGTGCCAGCACAGGGACAGCTAGACTTGAAGCTTTCTTT	CASTGTARLEAFF
TRBV5-6	.	TRBJ2-5	16	.	TGTGCCAGCAGCCTCGGACCCCCCGGGGGTCGGGAGACCCAGTACTTC	CASSLGPPGGRETQYF
TRBV7-6	once	TRBJ1-2	13	TRBD1	TGTGCCAGCAGCATCGACAGGGGATATGGCTACACCTTC	CASSIDRGYGYTF
TRBV29-1	.	TRBJ2-2	13	.	TGCAGCGTTGTGGGGGAAGAAGCCGGGGAGCTGTTTTTT	CSVVGEEAGELFF